The sequence of this T cell receptor (beta chain) was determined in a study of cytomegalovirus exposure and HLA in healthy donors. Germline-derived CDR1 and CDR2 are MNHEY and SMNVEV (reference sequence). The CDR3 covers 13 residues. V shed 4 bases, J shed 7 bases, and the junction held 5 bases outside the gene matches. PCR was performed using 60 Vbeta and 13 Jbeta primers. Using immunoSEQ multiplex PCR, the repertoire was profiled, and TCRdb retains in-frame clones only, with some absent. The table has about 130,000 clones, about 82% seen once. The chain recombines TRBV27 with TRBJ2-7; 9 bases are a match to TRBD1. Sequenced: PBMCs. The TCR comes from a boy younger than 18 in good health and CMV-seronegative. CDR3 coding DNA: TGTGCCAGCAGTTGGGACAGGGAAAAAGAGCAGTACTTC. Translated: CASSWDREKEQYF.